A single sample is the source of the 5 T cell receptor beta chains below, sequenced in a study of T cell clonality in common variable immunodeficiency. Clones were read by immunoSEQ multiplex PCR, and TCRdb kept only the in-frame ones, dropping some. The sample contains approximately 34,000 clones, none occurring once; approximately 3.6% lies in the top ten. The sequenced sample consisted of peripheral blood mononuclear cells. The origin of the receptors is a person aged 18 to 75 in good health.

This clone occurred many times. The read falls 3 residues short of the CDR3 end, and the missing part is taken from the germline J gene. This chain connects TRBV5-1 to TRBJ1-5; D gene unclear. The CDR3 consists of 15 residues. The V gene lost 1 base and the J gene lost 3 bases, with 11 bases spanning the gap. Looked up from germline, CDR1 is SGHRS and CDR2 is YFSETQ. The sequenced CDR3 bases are TGCGCCAGCAGCTTGTCCGCGGGCTCCAATCAGCCC. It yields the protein CASSLSAGSNQP. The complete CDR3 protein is CASSLSAGSNQPQHF.

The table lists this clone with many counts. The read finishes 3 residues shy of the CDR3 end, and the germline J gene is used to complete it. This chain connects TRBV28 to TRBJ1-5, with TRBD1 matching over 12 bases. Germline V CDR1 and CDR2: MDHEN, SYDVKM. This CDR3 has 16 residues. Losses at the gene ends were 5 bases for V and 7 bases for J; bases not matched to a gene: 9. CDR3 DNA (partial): TGTGCCAGCAGTCTTATCGGGACAGGGGGCAGGCAGCCC. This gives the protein CASSLIGTGGRQP. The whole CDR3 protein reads CASSLIGTGGRQPQHF.

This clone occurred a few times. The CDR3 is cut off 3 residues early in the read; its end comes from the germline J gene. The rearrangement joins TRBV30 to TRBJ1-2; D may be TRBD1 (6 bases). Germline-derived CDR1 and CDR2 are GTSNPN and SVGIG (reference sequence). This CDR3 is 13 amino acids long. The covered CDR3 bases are TGTGCCTGGAGACAGGGCAATATGGGCGAC. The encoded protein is CAWRQGNMGD. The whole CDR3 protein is CAWRQGNMGDYTF.

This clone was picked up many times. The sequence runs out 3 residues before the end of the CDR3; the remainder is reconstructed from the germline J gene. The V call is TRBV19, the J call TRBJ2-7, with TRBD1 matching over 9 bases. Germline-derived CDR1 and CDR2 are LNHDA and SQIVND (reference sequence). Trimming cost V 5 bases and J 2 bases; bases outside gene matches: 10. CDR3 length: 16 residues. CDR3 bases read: TGTGCCAGTAGTTTTGCCGACAGGGGGAATCCCTACGAG. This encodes CASSFADRGNPYE. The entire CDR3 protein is CASSFADRGNPYEQYF.

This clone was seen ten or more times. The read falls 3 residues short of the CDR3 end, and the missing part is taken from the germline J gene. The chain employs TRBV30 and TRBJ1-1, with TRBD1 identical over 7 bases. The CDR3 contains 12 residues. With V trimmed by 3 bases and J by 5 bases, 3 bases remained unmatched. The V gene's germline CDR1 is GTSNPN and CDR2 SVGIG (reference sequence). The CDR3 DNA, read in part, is TGTGCCTGGAGGACAGGGTTTACTGAA. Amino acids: CAWRTGFTE. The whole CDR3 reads CAWRTGFTEAFF.